Shown below are 9 T cell receptor beta chains from a single sample sequenced in a study of identical twins. TCRdb called the 5' RACE reads again in MiXCR, with one record for every CDR3 protein. This table holds fewer than 550,000 distinct CDR3 sequences, approximately 14% found once. These data were likewise used in another study, on yellow fever vaccine responses in identical twins.

Sequenced: CD4+ T cells sorted from blood. The receptors were sampled from a young woman in good health.

V usage is TRBV23-1 and J usage is TRBJ2-5; tentative D call: TRBD2 (5 bases). TRBV23-1 is an open reading frame, and its role is uncertain. V shed 0 bases and J shed 5 bases, with 10 bases lying between them. The CDR3 extends over 14 amino acids. The CDR3 reads CASSQSRPGETQYF. The CDR3 nucleotides read TGCGCCAGCAGTCAATCGAGACCGGGGGAGACCCAGTACTTC.

This clonotype appeared many times. The rearrangement links TRBV4-2 to TRBJ1-3; the D gene is possibly TRBD1 (5 bases). V gave up 0 bases and J gave up 2 bases, with 14 bases separating them. Looked up from germline, CDR1 is LGHNA and CDR2 is YNFKEQ. This CDR3 has 17 residues. CDR3 coding DNA: TGTGCCAGCAGCCAAGAAGCGGGACGGGGTGCTGGAAACACCATATATTTT. The encoded protein is CASSQEAGRGAGNTIYF.

This clonotype was seen a single time. The CDR3 nucleotides are TGTGCCAGCTCACCTAGGCCTAGGTACGAGCAGTACTTC. Protein sequence: CASSPRPRYEQYF. This chain uses TRBV18 with TRBJ2-7, with D uncertain. Germline CDR1 reads KGHSH; CDR2 reads LQKENI. Trimming removed 3 bases from V and 4 bases from J, with 10 bases in between. CDR3 length: 13 amino acids.

The genes are TRBV15 and TRBJ2-7; tentative D call: TRBD1 (5 bases). This CDR3 contains 13 residues. Per germline, CDR1 LNHNV and CDR2 YYDKDF (reference sequence). V was clipped by 3 bases and J by 6 bases, with 12 bases between them. The CDR3 coding sequence is TGTGCCACCAGCAGGGACAACTGGGGCGAGCAGTACGTC. This encodes CATSRDNWGEQYV.

This clonotype turned up a few times. V and J are TRBV7-9 and TRBJ2-7; D unclear. CDR1 SEHNR and CDR2 FQNEAQ come from the germline V gene (reference sequence). Trimming cost V 3 bases and J 3 bases, with 15 bases left between them. The CDR3 length is 15 residues. This chain's CDR3 is CASSLADGPSYEQYF. The CDR3 DNA sequence: TGTGCCAGCAGCTTGGCCGACGGGCCCAGCTACGAGCAGTACTTC.

This clonotype was detected ten times or more. The chain employs TRBV5-1 and TRBJ1-4, with 9 bases fitting TRBD1. The CDR3 has 14 residues. Germline V lookup: CDR1 SGHRS, CDR2 YFSETQ. Losses at the gene ends were 3 bases for V and 5 bases for J; bases not matched to a gene: 2. In DNA, the CDR3 is TGCGCCAGCAGCTCGACAGGGGGAAATGAAAAACTGTTTTTT. This sequence encodes CASSSTGGNEKLFF.

This clonotype was counted ten times or more. CDR3 in DNA: TGTGCCAGCAGCCCGGACAGGGCCCCTCGGGGTTCACCCCTCCACTTT. Encoded protein: CASSPDRAPRGSPLHF. The chain combines TRBV12-3 or TRBV12-4 with TRBJ1-6, with 8 bases aligning to TRBD1. Unmatched junction bases numbered 13, after V lost 6 bases and J lost 9 bases. This CDR3 is 16 amino acids long.

This clonotype was picked up a small number of times. V gene TRBV9 combines with J gene TRBJ2-5, with D possibly TRBD1 on 6 matching bases. V was clipped by 2 bases and J by 2 bases, with 13 bases between them. Germline V CDR1 and CDR2: SGDLS, YYNGEE. This CDR3 has 15 residues. Here the CDR3 DNA reads TGTGCCAGCAGCGTTCTTCAGGGGCGTCAAGAGACCCAGTACTTC. It translates to CASSVLQGRQETQYF.

The chain carries TRBV20-1 and TRBJ1-6; D is undetermined. This CDR3 spans 12 amino acids. V lost 2 bases and J 12 bases, leaving 11 bases between the germline ends. Germline V gene data show CDR1 as DFQATT and CDR2 as SNEGSKA (reference sequence). The CDR3 is CSARFGAEPLHF. The CDR3, as DNA: TGCAGTGCTAGATTCGGCGCGGAACCCCTCCACTTT.